The text below deals with one T cell receptor (beta chain). Its specificity is not known. The data derive from a study of CD8 T cells in ankylosing spondylitis. Broader study findings: Significant enrichment of disease-linked clones was reportedly seen in matched ankylosing spondylitis synovial fluid. In ankylosing spondylitis blood, a motif of roughly 8 highly homologous TCR beta variants appeared characteristic.

CDR3 length equals 16 residues. J lost 0 bases, V lost 5 bases, and 6 bases had no gene match. TCRdb reprocessed the 5' RACE reads via MiXCR and lists one record per CDR3 protein. The sample contains approximately 110,000 distinct CDR3 sequences, 24% of which appear only once. The clonotype comes from a male donor with ankylosing spondylitis. Material for sequencing was synovial fluid, either unsorted or a sorted T cell fraction (not recorded which). The chain has TRBV12-3 or TRBV12-4 and TRBJ2-2; 7 nucleotides align to TRBD1. The CDR3 region has the DNA TGTGCCAGCAGTCTAGGGACAGTAGCGAACACCGGGGAGCTGTTTTTT. Amino acids: CASSLGTVANTGELFF.